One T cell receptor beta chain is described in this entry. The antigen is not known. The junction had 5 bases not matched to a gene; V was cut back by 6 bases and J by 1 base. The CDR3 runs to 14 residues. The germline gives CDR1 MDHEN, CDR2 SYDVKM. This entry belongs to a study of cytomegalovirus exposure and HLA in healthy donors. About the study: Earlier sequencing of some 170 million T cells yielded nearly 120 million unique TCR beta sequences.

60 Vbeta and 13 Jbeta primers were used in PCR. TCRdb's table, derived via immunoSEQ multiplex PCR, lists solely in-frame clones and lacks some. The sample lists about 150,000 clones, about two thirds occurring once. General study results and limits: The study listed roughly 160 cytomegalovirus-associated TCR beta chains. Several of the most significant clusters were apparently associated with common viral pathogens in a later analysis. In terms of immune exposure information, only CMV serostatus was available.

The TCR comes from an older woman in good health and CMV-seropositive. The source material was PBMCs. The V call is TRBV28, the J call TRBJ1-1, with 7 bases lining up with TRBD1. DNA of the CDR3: TGTGCCAGCAGGACGGGACAGTGGAACACTGAAGCTTTCTTT. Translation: CASRTGQWNTEAFF.